This TCR beta chain was recovered during a study of early T cells in non-severe SARS-CoV-2 infection. Overall study findings and caveats: Sequences matched to VDJdb favored anti-spike CD8 responses, while private and CD4 specificities were missed.

The germline gives CDR1 SGHRS, CDR2 YFSETQ. Trimming left V 3 bases short and J 2 bases short, with 12 bases between. CDR3 length: 15 residues. This clonotype has a count of ten or more. The antigen remains unidentified. In TCRdb, the 5' RACE reads were re-called with MiXCR into one record per CDR3 protein. Of approximately 34,000 distinct CDR3 sequences listed, 5% to 6% were seen once; the top ten hold 6% to 6.5%. The chain uses TRBV5-1 and TRBJ1-5; TRBD1 might be the D (5 bases). The material sequenced was whole blood, taken at baseline. This sequence was found in an adult who was a healthcare worker with PCR-confirmed SARS-CoV-2 infection or an uninfected control (not recorded which). CDR3 loop: CASSSPGLRNQPQHF. The CDR3 DNA reads as TGCGCCAGCAGCTCCCCGGGACTCCGCAATCAGCCCCAGCATTTT.